This T cell receptor beta chain was sequenced in a study of blood T cell repertoires in COVID-19. Looking at the study overall: The origin of the acute and convalescent COVID-19 samples was the United States, Italy and Spain.

Trimming pared 0 bases from V and 2 bases from J, leaving 18 bases between. The CDR3 has 17 residues. CDR1 is SGHKS, CDR2 YYEKEE, per germline (reference sequence). Authors' methods: Estimation of nucleated cell counts was performed using reference gene primer amplification. Produced via immunoSEQ multiplex PCR; TCRdb's table is partial and in-frame only. Clonal size and the V and J genes are those of that table, whereas D and trimming came from the DNA. The repertoire consists of fewer than 450,000 clones, with about nine tenths occurring once and the leading ten covering around 6.6%. Seattle's cohort entered during active infection and was followed longitudinally.

The clonotype comes from a woman aged 65 to 85 with COVID-19, enrolled during active disease. The material sequenced was peripheral blood. This rearrangement joins TRBV5-5 to TRBJ2-7; TRBD2 might be the D (6 bases). CDR3 loop: CASSLGGLHPGTYEQYF. DNA for the CDR3: TGTGCCAGCAGCTTGGGGGGACTCCATCCGGGGACCTACGAGCAGTACTTC.